This T cell receptor beta chain is drawn from a study of control samples from healthy donors and cancer patients. Clones were sequenced by immunoSEQ multiplex PCR, and TCRdb holds only the in-frame ones, with some missing. The table lists 100,000 to 150,000 clones, around 90% of them singletons, with about 2.3% in the top ten. The sequence was collected from a middle-aged man in good health. Sequencing used blood.

The CDR3 bases are TGTGCCAGCAGCGTAGACAGGACCACCGGGGAGCTGTTTTTT. This gives the protein CASSVDRTTGELFF. This chain connects TRBV9 to TRBJ2-2; weak D call: TRBD1 (5 bases). V shed 0 bases and J shed 4 bases, with 7 bases lying between them. This CDR3 has 14 residues. From germline, CDR1 is SGDLS and CDR2 YYNGEE.